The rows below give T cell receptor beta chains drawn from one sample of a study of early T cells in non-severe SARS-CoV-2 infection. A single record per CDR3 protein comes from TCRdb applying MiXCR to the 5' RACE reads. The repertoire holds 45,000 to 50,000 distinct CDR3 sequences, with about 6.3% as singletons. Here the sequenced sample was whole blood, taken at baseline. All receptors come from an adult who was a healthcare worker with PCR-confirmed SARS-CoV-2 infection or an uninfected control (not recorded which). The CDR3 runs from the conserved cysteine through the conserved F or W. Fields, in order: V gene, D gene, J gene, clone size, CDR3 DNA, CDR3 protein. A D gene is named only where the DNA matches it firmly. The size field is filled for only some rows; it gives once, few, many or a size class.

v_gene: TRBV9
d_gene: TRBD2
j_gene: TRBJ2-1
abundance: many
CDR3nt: TGTGCCAGCAGCGAGAGGACTAGCGTATCCAATGAGCAGTTCTTC
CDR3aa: CASSERTSVSNEQFF

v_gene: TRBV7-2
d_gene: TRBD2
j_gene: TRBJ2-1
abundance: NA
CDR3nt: TGTGCCAGCAGCTCCACTAGCGGGGGGGTGAGAAATGAGCAGTTCTTC
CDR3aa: CASSSTSGGVRNEQFF

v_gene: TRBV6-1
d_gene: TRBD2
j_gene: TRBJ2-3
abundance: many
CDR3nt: TGTGCCAGCAGTGGCGGGGGGGCCACAGATACGCAGTATTTT
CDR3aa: CASSGGGATDTQYF

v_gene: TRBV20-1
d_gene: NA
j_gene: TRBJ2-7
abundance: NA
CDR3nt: TGCAGTGCTAGACGGGGGAGCTCCTACGAGCAGTACTTC
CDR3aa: CSARRGSSYEQYF

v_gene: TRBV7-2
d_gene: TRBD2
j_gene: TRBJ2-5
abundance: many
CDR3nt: TGTGCCAGCAGCTTAGCGCCTGGGAGCGGGGGGGCCGAGGAGACCCAGTACTTC
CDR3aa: CASSLAPGSGGAEETQYF

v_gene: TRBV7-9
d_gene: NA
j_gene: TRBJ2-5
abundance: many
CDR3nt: TGTGCCAGCAGCCCAGAGGACTTCCAAGAGACCCAGTACTTC
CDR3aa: CASSPEDFQETQYF

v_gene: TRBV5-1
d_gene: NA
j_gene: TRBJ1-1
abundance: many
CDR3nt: TGCGCCAGCCGGACGGGGGAGGAAGCTTTCTTT
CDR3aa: CASRTGEEAFF

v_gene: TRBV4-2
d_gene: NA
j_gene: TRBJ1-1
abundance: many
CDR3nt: TGTGCCAGCAGCCAAGATAGCGACACTGAAGCTTTCTTT
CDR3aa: CASSQDSDTEAFF

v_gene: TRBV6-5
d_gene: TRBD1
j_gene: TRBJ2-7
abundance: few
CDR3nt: TGTGCCAGCAGTTGGGGACAGGACGAGCAGTACTTC
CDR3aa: CASSWGQDEQYF

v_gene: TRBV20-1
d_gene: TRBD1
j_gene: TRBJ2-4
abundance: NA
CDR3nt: TGCAGTGCTACATCCGACAGGGGGGACTTAAACATTCAGTACTTC
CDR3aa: CSATSDRGDLNIQYF

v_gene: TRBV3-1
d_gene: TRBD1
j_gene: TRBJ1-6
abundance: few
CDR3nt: TGTGCCAGCAGCCAGCAAGGGACAGCTAATTCACCCCTCCACTTT
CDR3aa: CASSQQGTANSPLHF

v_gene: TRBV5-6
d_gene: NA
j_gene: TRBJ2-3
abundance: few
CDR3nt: TGTGCCAGCAGCTCGGGTACATACAGGGCCCGGGATACGCAGTATTTT
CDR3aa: CASSSGTYRARDTQYF

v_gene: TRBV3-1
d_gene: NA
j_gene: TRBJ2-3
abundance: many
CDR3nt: TGTGCCAGCAGCCCAGGAACAGATACGCAGTATTTT
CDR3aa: CASSPGTDTQYF

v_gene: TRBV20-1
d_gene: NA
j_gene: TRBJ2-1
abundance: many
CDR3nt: TGCAGTGCTGCCCTCGGGATTCAGGGAAAGCAGTTCTTC
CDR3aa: CSAALGIQGKQFF

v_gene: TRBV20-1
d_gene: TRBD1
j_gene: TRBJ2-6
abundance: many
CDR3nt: TGCAGTGCTAGGGACAGGGTTTCGGGGGCCAACGTCCTGACTTTC
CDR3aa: CSARDRVSGANVLTF

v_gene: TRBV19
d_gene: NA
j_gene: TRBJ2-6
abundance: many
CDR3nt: TGTGCCAGTAGCCCCGCACTCTCTGGGGCCAACGTCCTGACTTTC
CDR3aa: CASSPALSGANVLTF

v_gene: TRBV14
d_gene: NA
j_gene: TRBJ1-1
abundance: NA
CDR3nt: TGTGCCAGCAGCCAAGAAGTCGGGGGCACTGAAGCTTTCTTT
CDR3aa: CASSQEVGGTEAFF

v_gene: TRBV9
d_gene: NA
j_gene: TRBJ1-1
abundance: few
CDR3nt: TGTGCCAGCAGCTTCGAGGGGAACACTGAAGCTTTCTTT
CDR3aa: CASSFEGNTEAFF

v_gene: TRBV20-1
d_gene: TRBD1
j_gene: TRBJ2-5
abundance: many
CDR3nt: TGCAGTGCTAGTACAGGGGCAGGGCTGGAGACCCAGTACTTC
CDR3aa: CSASTGAGLETQYF

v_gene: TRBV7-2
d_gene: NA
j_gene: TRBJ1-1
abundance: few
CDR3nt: TGTGCCAGCAGCTTAGCATCCTCGATGAACACTGAAGCTTTCTTT
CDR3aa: CASSLASSMNTEAFF

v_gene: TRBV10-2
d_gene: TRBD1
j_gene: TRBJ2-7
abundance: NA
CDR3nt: TGCGCCAGCAGTGAGAGACAGGGAAGGCCATACGAGCAGTACTTC
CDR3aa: CASSERQGRPYEQYF

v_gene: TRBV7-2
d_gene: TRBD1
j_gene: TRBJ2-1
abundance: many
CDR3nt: TGTGCCAGCAGCCATAGGACAGGGGCAAGAGGAGACAATGAGCAGTTCTTC
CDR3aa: CASSHRTGARGDNEQFF

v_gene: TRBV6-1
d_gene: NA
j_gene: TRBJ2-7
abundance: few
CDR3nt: TGTGCCAGCAGCCGGGACCCGGGGGTAAACGAGCAGTACTTC
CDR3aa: CASSRDPGVNEQYF

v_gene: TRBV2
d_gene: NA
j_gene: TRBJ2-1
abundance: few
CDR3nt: TGTGCCAGCAGTGGTTCTAGGACCTACAATGAGCAGTTCTTC
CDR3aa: CASSGSRTYNEQFF

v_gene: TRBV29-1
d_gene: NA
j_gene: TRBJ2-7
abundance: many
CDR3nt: TGCAGCGCCGAACTGGATTACGAGCAGTACTTC
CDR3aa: CSAELDYEQYF

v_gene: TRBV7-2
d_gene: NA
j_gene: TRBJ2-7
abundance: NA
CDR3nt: TGTGCCAGCAGCTTAGATGGGGGGGCCTCCTACGAGCAGTACTTC
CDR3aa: CASSLDGGASYEQYF

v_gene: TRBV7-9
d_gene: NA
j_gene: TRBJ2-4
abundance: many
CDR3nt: TGTGCCAGCAGCTTTTTACCGGAAAACATTCAGTACTTC
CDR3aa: CASSFLPENIQYF

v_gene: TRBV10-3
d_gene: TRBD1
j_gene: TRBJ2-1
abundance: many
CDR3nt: TGTGCCATCAGTAAAACCGGGACAGAATACAATGAGCAGTTCTTC
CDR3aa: CAISKTGTEYNEQFF

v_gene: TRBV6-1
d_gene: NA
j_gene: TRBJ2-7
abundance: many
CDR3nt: TGTGCCAGCAACCAGCGCAGGATCTACGAGCAGTACTTC
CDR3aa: CASNQRRIYEQYF

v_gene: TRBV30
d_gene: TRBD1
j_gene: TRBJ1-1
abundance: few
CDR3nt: TGTGCCGGGGACAGGGGAGTGAACACTGAAGCTTTCTTT
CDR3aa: CAGDRGVNTEAFF

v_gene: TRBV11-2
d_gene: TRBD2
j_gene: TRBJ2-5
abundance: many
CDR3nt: TGTGCCAGCAAAGGACTAGCGGGGGATCAAGAGACCCAGTACTTC
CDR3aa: CASKGLAGDQETQYF

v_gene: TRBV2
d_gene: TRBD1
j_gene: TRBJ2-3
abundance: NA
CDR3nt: TGTGCCAGCAATGTACAGGGGACAGCAGATACGCAGTATTTT
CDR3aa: CASNVQGTADTQYF

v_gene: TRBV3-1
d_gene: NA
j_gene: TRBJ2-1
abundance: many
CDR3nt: TGTGCCAGCAGCCAAGGGTCTCGCGGGCAGTTCTTC
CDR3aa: CASSQGSRGQFF

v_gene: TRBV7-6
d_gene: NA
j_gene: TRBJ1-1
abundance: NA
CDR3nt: TGTGCCAGCAGCCCAACGGAGATGCCTGGCACTGAAGCTTTCTTT
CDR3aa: CASSPTEMPGTEAFF

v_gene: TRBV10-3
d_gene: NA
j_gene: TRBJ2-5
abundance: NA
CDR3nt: TGTGCCATCATTGAGAGAACGGAGACCCAGTACTTC
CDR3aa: CAIIERTETQYF

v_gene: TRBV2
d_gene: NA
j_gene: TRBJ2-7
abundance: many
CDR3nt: TGTGCCAGCAGTGAAAGGAGATACGAGCAGTACTTC
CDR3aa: CASSERRYEQYF

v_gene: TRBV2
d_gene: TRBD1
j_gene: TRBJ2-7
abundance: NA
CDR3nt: TGTGCCAGCAGTGGGGACAGGCCCTCCTACGAGCAGTACTTC
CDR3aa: CASSGDRPSYEQYF

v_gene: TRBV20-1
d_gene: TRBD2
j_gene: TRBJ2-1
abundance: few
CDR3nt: TGCACCTCACGGAGTCTGTCTAGCGGGGCTCCCTACAATGAGCAGTTCTTC
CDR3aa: CTSRSLSSGAPYNEQFF

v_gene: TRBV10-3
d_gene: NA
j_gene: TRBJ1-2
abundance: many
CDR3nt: TGTGCCATCAGCGCAGGGCCCGCTAACTATGGCTACACCTTC
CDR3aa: CAISAGPANYGYTF

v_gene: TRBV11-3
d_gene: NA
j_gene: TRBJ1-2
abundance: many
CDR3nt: TGTGCCAGCAGGTCCCACGGCCCGGGGGGCCCCTACACCTTC
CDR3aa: CASRSHGPGGPYTF